This T cell receptor (beta chain) was retrieved from a study of blood T cell repertoires in COVID-19. Whole-study context: From the United States, Italy and Spain came samples of acute and convalescent COVID-19. PBMCs, B-cell-depleted T cells, or T cells provided the cDNA or gDNA that made up the material.

The CDR3 is 16 amino acids. Germline loops: CDR1 SGHRS, CDR2 YFSETQ. Trimming left V 0 bases short and J 6 bases short, with 16 bases between. In the study's own analysis: Reference gene primers were amplified, and this amplification served to estimate nucleated cell counts. Measured with immunoSEQ multiplex PCR; TCRdb has only the in-frame clones, and not every one. Clone size and V and J calls were adopted from that table, with D and trimming inferred from the DNA. Of 150,000 or so clones in the sample, about nine tenths were seen once. Sample: peripheral blood. The TCR was taken from a man between 60 and 75 years old with acute or convalescent COVID-19. The rearrangement links TRBV5-1 to TRBJ1-3, with D possibly being TRBD1 (5 bases). For the CDR3, the DNA is TGCGCCAGCAGCTTGGGACAGCGATACTATGAAAACACCATATATTTT. Its protein product is CASSLGQRYYENTIYF.